A selection of T cell receptor beta chains follows, all from one sample in a study of graft-versus-host responses after intestinal transplantation. TCRdb's copy holds only in-frame clones and misses some; the assay was immunoSEQ multiplex PCR. The repertoire consists of more than 80,000 clones, with around 90% occurring once and the leading ten covering roughly 0.37%. Their target antigens are unknown. Sequenced here: unstimulated CD4+ T cells sorted from spleen or lymph node cells, sampled before intestinal transplant. Receptor source: a human donor who received an intestinal transplant. Each CDR3 is given with its conserved first and last residue. A D gene is named only where the DNA matches it firmly. Clone size, where shown, is once, few, many, or a class for clones that have expanded.

size: .
D: TRBD2
J: TRBJ2-3
V: TRBV2
CDR3: CASRVLAGGADTQYF
DNA: TGTGCCAGCAGGGTACTAGCGGGAGGGGCAGATACGCAGTATTTT

size: .
D: TRBD1
J: TRBJ2-5
V: TRBV5-1
CDR3: CASSGGTGLETQYF
DNA: TGCGCCAGCAGCGGCGGGACAGGTCTGGAGACCCAGTACTTC

size: .
D: .
J: TRBJ1-1
V: TRBV7-9
CDR3: CASSLDQGPTEAFF
DNA: TGTGCCAGCAGCTTAGATCAGGGGCCCACTGAAGCTTTCTTT

size: .
D: TRBD1
J: TRBJ2-1
V: TRBV5-1
CDR3: CASSLAGTGWLNEQFF
DNA: TGCGCCAGCAGCTTGGCTGGGACAGGGTGGCTCAATGAGCAGTTCTTC

size: .
D: .
J: TRBJ1-5
V: TRBV9
CDR3: CASSVRGINQPQHF
DNA: TGTGCCAGCAGCGTAAGGGGGATCAATCAGCCCCAGCATTTT

size: .
D: .
J: TRBJ1-1
V: TRBV7-9
CDR3: CASSLQGTNTEAFF
DNA: TGTGCCAGCAGCTTACAGGGGACGAACACTGAAGCTTTCTTT

size: .
D: TRBD1
J: TRBJ2-4
V: TRBV29-1
CDR3: CSVVGTGARAKNIQYF
DNA: TGCAGCGTTGTGGGTACAGGGGCAAGGGCCAAAAACATTCAGTACTTC

size: .
D: TRBD1
J: TRBJ2-7
V: TRBV4-1
CDR3: CASSLDRGYEQYF
DNA: TGCGCCAGCAGCCTAGACAGGGGTTACGAGCAGTACTTC

size: .
D: TRBD2
J: TRBJ2-3
V: TRBV5-4
CDR3: CASSSGTSGYGTDTQYF
DNA: TGTGCCAGCAGCTCAGGGACTAGCGGTTATGGCACAGATACGCAGTATTTT

size: .
D: TRBD1
J: TRBJ2-5
V: TRBV6-1
CDR3: CASYRDRLQETQYF
DNA: TGTGCCAGCTACCGGGACAGGCTCCAAGAGACCCAGTACTTC

size: once
D: TRBD2
J: TRBJ2-3
V: TRBV19
CDR3: CASSTSGGATDTQYF
DNA: TGTGCCAGTAGTACTAGCGGGGGGGCCACAGATACGCAGTATTTT

size: .
D: .
J: TRBJ2-3
V: TRBV28
CDR3: CASSPELGASTDTQYF
DNA: TGTGCCAGCAGTCCCGAGCTTGGGGCTAGCACAGATACGCAGTATTTT

size: .
D: .
J: TRBJ2-2
V: TRBV7-7
CDR3: CASSPGRTVNTGELFF
DNA: TGTGCTAGCAGCCCCGGCCGGACAGTGAACACCGGGGAGCTGTTTTTT

size: .
D: .
J: TRBJ1-1
V: TRBV6-5
CDR3: CASSYSRTNEAFF
DNA: TGTGCCAGCAGTTATTCACGGACTAATGAAGCTTTCTTT

size: .
D: TRBD1
J: TRBJ2-7
V: TRBV28
CDR3: CATQPPAGGIYEQYF
DNA: TGTGCCACTCAGCCCCCGGCAGGGGGCATTTACGAGCAGTACTTC

size: once
D: .
J: TRBJ2-1
V: TRBV7-9
CDR3: CASSLSVVGGEQFF
DNA: TGTGCCAGCAGCTTAAGTGTCGTTGGCGGTGAGCAGTTCTTC

size: .
D: .
J: TRBJ2-6
V: TRBV29-1
CDR3: CSVEGQSSGANVLTF
DNA: TGCAGCGTGGAGGGACAGTCCTCTGGGGCCAACGTCCTGACTTTC

size: .
D: TRBD1
J: TRBJ1-3
V: TRBV9
CDR3: CASSVEMYRGSGNTIYF
DNA: TGTGCCAGCAGCGTAGAGATGTACAGGGGCTCTGGAAACACCATATATTTT

size: .
D: .
J: TRBJ2-4
V: TRBV7-8
CDR3: CASSPFYRARENIQYF
DNA: TGTGCCAGCAGCCCTTTCTACAGGGCTCGGGAAAACATTCAGTACTTC

size: .
D: .
J: TRBJ1-1
V: TRBV7-9
CDR3: CASSYREDTEAFF
DNA: TGTGCCAGCAGTTATAGGGAGGACACTGAAGCTTTCTTT

size: .
D: .
J: TRBJ2-5
V: TRBV7-2
CDR3: CASSPLQDGAQYF
DNA: TGTGCCAGCAGCCCGCTCCAGGACGGGGCCCAGTACTTC

size: .
D: .
J: TRBJ2-2
V: TRBV7-6
CDR3: CASSFGGQIGELFF
DNA: TGTGCCAGCAGCTTCGGGGGGCAGATCGGGGAGCTGTTTTTT

size: .
D: .
J: TRBJ2-1
V: TRBV11-2
CDR3: CASSLQRSNEQFF
DNA: TGTGCCAGCAGCTTACAGCGATCCAATGAGCAGTTCTTC

size: .
D: .
J: TRBJ2-1
V: TRBV5-6
CDR3: CASSETGGVYNEQFF
DNA: TGTGCCAGCAGCGAGACGGGGGGCGTTTACAATGAGCAGTTCTTC

size: once
D: .
J: TRBJ2-7
V: TRBV13
CDR3: CASSFYLSQGGSEQYF
DNA: TGTGCCAGCAGCTTTTACTTGTCGCAGGGTGGTTCCGAGCAGTACTTC

size: .
D: TRBD1
J: TRBJ2-7
V: TRBV5-4
CDR3: CASSGGQGYEQYF
DNA: TGTGCCAGCAGCGGGGGACAGGGCTACGAGCAGTACTTC

size: .
D: .
J: TRBJ1-1
V: TRBV28
CDR3: CASSPIGSTEAFF
DNA: TGTGCCAGCAGTCCAATCGGTTCCACTGAAGCTTTCTTT

size: .
D: TRBD2
J: TRBJ2-2
V: TRBV27
CDR3: CASSLTGTRSTGELFF
DNA: TGTGCCAGCAGTCTAACCGGGACTAGGTCCACCGGGGAGCTGTTTTTT

size: .
D: .
J: TRBJ1-2
V: TRBV21-1
CDR3: CASSPQGALGVDYGYTF
DNA: TGTGCCAGCAGCCCTCAAGGGGCACTGGGCGTTGACTATGGCTACACCTTC

size: .
D: TRBD1
J: TRBJ1-1
V: TRBV27
CDR3: CASRPGTGGGGEAFF
DNA: TGTGCCAGCAGGCCCGGGACAGGGGGCGGCGGTGAAGCTTTCTTT

size: .
D: TRBD1
J: TRBJ2-4
V: TRBV6-7
CDR3: CASSYSVDRGDIQYF
DNA: TGTGCCAGCAGTTACTCCGTAGACAGGGGGGACATTCAGTACTTC

size: .
D: .
J: TRBJ2-7
V: TRBV28
CDR3: CASSSADRTYEQYF
DNA: TGTGCCAGCAGTTCCGCAGACAGGACCTACGAGCAGTACTTC

size: .
D: TRBD2
J: TRBJ2-5
V: TRBV4-2
CDR3: CASSQGLAGGGTQYF
DNA: TGTGCCAGCAGCCAAGGACTAGCGGGAGGGGGGACCCAGTACTTC

size: few
D: .
J: TRBJ2-3
V: TRBV5-5
CDR3: CASSLRGTALTDTQYF
DNA: TGTGCCAGCAGCTTACGGGGGACGGCCCTCACAGATACGCAGTATTTT

size: once
D: .
J: TRBJ2-7
V: TRBV6-1
CDR3: CASSERVGNRAEEQYF
DNA: TGTGCCAGCAGTGAGAGGGTCGGGAACAGGGCGGAAGAGCAGTACTTC

size: few
D: TRBD1
J: TRBJ1-2
V: TRBV7-8
CDR3: CASSLVIIGTGNYGYTF
DNA: TGTGCCAGCAGCTTAGTAATCATCGGGACAGGGAACTATGGCTACACCTTC

size: .
D: .
J: TRBJ1-2
V: TRBV20-1
CDR3: CSARGLGYTF
DNA: TGCAGTGCTAGAGGGCTGGGCTACACCTTC

size: .
D: .
J: TRBJ1-4
V: TRBV6-5
CDR3: CASSQGFATNEKLFF
DNA: TGTGCCAGCAGTCAGGGGTTTGCAACTAATGAAAAACTGTTTTTT

size: .
D: TRBD2
J: TRBJ2-7
V: TRBV6-1
CDR3: CATKLTSGGIYEQYF
DNA: TGTGCCACGAAACTAACTAGCGGGGGGATATACGAGCAGTACTTC

size: .
D: TRBD1
J: TRBJ1-4
V: TRBV9
CDR3: CASSPTGVSNEKLFF
DNA: TGTGCCAGCAGCCCTACAGGGGTCTCTAATGAAAAACTGTTTTTT

size: .
D: TRBD1
J: TRBJ1-1
V: TRBV29-1
CDR3: CSVRDRRNTEAFF
DNA: TGCAGCGTGCGGGACAGGCGGAACACTGAAGCTTTCTTT

size: .
D: TRBD1
J: TRBJ1-4
V: TRBV19
CDR3: CASSIGQASFATNEKLFF
DNA: TGTGCCAGTAGCATAGGACAGGCTTCCTTTGCAACTAATGAAAAACTGTTTTTT

size: .
D: TRBD2
J: TRBJ2-7
V: TRBV7-9
CDR3: CASRPLLAGGPDEQYF
DNA: TGTGCCAGCAGACCCCTCCTAGCGGGAGGGCCCGACGAGCAGTACTTC

size: .
D: TRBD2
J: TRBJ2-2
V: TRBV19
CDR3: CASSMGAGVGTGELFF
DNA: TGTGCCAGTAGTATGGGAGCGGGAGTTGGCACCGGGGAGCTGTTTTTT

size: .
D: .
J: TRBJ2-7
V: TRBV2
CDR3: CASSEARFQYEQYF
DNA: TGTGCCAGCAGTGAAGCCCGATTCCAGTACGAGCAGTACTTC

size: .
D: .
J: TRBJ1-4
V: TRBV29-1
CDR3: CSVQGLAYGEKLFF
DNA: TGCAGCGTCCAGGGGTTGGCGTACGGTGAAAAACTGTTTTTT

size: .
D: TRBD1
J: TRBJ2-3
V: TRBV5-1
CDR3: CASSLEGATDTQYF
DNA: TGCGCCAGCAGCTTGGAGGGGGCCACAGATACGCAGTATTTT

size: .
D: .
J: TRBJ1-1
V: TRBV28
CDR3: CASRLRAGANTEAFF
DNA: TGTGCCAGCAGGCTAAGGGCGGGGGCGAACACTGAAGCTTTCTTT

size: .
D: .
J: TRBJ1-1
V: TRBV2
CDR3: CASREQGPTEAFF
DNA: TGTGCCAGCAGGGAACAGGGTCCCACTGAAGCTTTCTTT

size: .
D: TRBD1
J: TRBJ2-7
V: TRBV5-4
CDR3: CASSLAGQAIYEQYF
DNA: TGTGCCAGCAGCTTGGCGGGACAGGCGATCTACGAGCAGTACTTC